This T cell receptor beta chain came from a study of cytomegalovirus exposure and HLA in healthy donors (dated by TCRdb to the late 2010s). A note on the overall study: In an earlier analysis of roughly 590 of the donors, 250 to 350 Gb of sequence data and 95 million to 130 million unique TCR beta sequences from roughly 180 million T cells were reported. To study patterns of TCR occurrence, a later analysis re-analyzed previously published TCR beta repertoires from 700 or so donors and added high-resolution HLA genotyping. Across 398 genotyped donors of the cohort, an average of approximately 200,000 unique TCR beta nucleotide sequences per donor were sequenced, and around 19% of those sequences were non-productive. All discovery cohort repertoires had been generated on a single sequencing platform. A later genetic analysis used genome-wide SNP genotypes for about 60% of the 666 donors, treating that subset as a discovery cohort. Four to six DR-DQ haplotypes were handled as single units for association and clustering because linkage in the cohort was strong. An earlier analysis of around 580 of the donors used high-throughput TCR beta sequencing to judge whether each TCR beta V gene segment behaved as functional or pseudogenic. The study combined high-throughput TCR immunosequencing, statistical association of individual TCRs with disease status, and machine learning to predict cytomegalovirus infection status. Rather than using new phenotypic data, the later analysis identified candidate immune exposures from TCR beta sequences and from how often those sequences occurred across donors. Among the roughly 430 genotyped donors, around 79% belonged to the genetic ancestry cluster associated with self-reported Caucasian donors. The number of typed donors differed by locus: about 620-640 for A, B, C, DRB1 and DQB1; 500 to 550 for DQA1; about 600 for DPA1; and 450 to 480 for DPB1. Roughly 320 gigabases of sequencing data and approximately 92 million unique TCR sequences made up an early release that covered approximately 650 HLA-typed donors. HLA typing covered class I and class II loci at four-digit resolution. Using immunosequencing, the study profiled T cell repertoires from 640 or so subjects and related those repertoires to cytomegalovirus serostatus. Donor age, sex, ethnicity and CMV serostatus were compiled alongside the repertoire data. Along with the roughly 700-subject first cohort, a separate validation cohort of 120 different subjects was used. The aim of the study was to test whether cataloging public T cell receptors could identify signatures of past pathogen exposure.

At the junction V is shortened by 7 bases and J by 13 bases; bases outside the gene matches: 12. Spanning cysteine to phenylalanine, the CDR3 consists of 11 amino acids. Kept here is only the CDR3 DNA, which spans 33 bases and is read in frame from base 1. The germline V gene sets CDR1 to SQVTM and CDR2 to ANQGSEA. The library was built by means of the immunoSEQ multiplex PCR assay. For the multiplex PCR, a mixture combining 60 forward primers for TCR Vbeta segments and 13 reverse primers for TCR Jbeta segments was used. A multiplex PCR assay on genomic DNA amplified the CDR3 region of rearranged TCR beta genes. Amplified TCR beta libraries were sequenced as 87-base-pair reads on the Illumina HiSeq System. The study's processing was this. A later analysis tallied approximately 87 million unique TCR beta chains across the 600 to 700 repertoires, and 10 million to 11 million of those chains were shared by two or more donors. Raw reads were error-corrected and collapsed into unique sequences by a nearest-neighbor algorithm in which closely related sequences were merged to remove PCR and sequencing errors. V, D and J gene segments were assigned by aligning CDR3 sequences to IMGT reference sequences. For a sequence to be retained, a match of at least six nucleotides was required to both a V gene segment and a J gene segment. Rearrangements were classified as productive when the CDR3 lacked stop codons and remained in frame with V and J, and all other rearrangements were classified as non-productive. CDR3 was defined according to IMGT convention as the region running from the second conserved V-encoded cysteine to the conserved J-encoded phenylalanine. The earlier analysis of a few hundred of the donors excluded sequences that lacked an unambiguous match to a single V gene segment. An earlier analysis of some 610 of the donors called V segments functional above 56.7% productive rearrangements and segregating when the between-donor standard deviation exceeded 5%. A statistical classification framework was built for diagnosing cytomegalovirus status from the catalog of TCR beta chain sequences. V and J gene assignment, in a later analysis, came from comparing TCR nucleotide sequences with IMGT/GENE-DB human TR gene sequences. The TCRdist pipeline was used in a later analysis to assign CDR3 sequences and most-parsimonious VDJ recombination scenarios. In a later analysis, each TCR beta chain was defined by its CDR3 amino acid sequence together with its V-gene family, and reads lacking a unique V-gene family were excluded. As a way to deal with suspected cross-contamination and a sequencing artifact, a later analysis dropped over 550 nucleotide sequences that were highly shared and had low generation probability. A later analysis calculated a clonal expansion index for each public chain from normalized within-repertoire ranks of inferred template counts. In a later analysis, generation probabilities were computed using a VDJ recombination model fitted to out-of-frame rearrangements, and the results were checked against IGoR. Hypergeometric tests were used in a later analysis to score TCR-TCR, TCR-HLA and TCR-CMV co-occurrence, with a repertoire-size bias correction applied to the TCR pairs. A later analysis estimated false discovery rates by permuting HLA or CMV assignments 20 times. In a later analysis, co-occurring TCRs were grouped using DBSCAN, with TCRdist sequence similarity added in when clustering inside HLA-allele-positive subsets. Co-occurrence clustering excluded repertoires with fewer than 30,000 or more than 120,000 public chains, plus five with anomalous nucleotide sharing. The immuneACCESS repertoire file appears here via TCRdb, limited to in-frame rearrangements. These files lack a portion of the clones; in checked studies, under half of the deficit traces to unresolved V genes, and the cause of the others is not known. The DNA was the basis for D and trimming; V, J and clone size are from that table. The sample contains tens of thousands of clones, approximately 80% of them found a single time. The ten largest clones add up to around 1.9% of the sample.

Overall study outcomes, separate from this receptor: Compared with the 666-donor mean, donors in an Asian-associated ancestry cluster had fewer N-insertions in productive TCRs, according to a later genetic analysis. In an earlier analysis of under 600 of the donors, most TCR beta V segments were observed in productive rearrangements about 87% or about 30% of the time, broadly matching IMGT annotations. A later analysis found that most CMV-associated TCR beta chains appeared HLA-restricted, with HLA associations seemingly driven largely by CMV exposure. A later analysis found that HLA-associated TCR beta chains were more clonally expanded and had lower generation probabilities than equally common non-associated chains. The earlier analysis of some 540 of the donors excluded seventeen rarely observed V segments, including chromosome 9 orphons, because counts were too low. A later genetic analysis associated a missense DCLRE1C variant with V-gene and J-gene trimming of TCR beta chains, and an independent cohort replicated the association. Assigning TCR associations to individual alleles was difficult when HLA alleles, especially DR and DQ, strongly co-occurred. In a later analysis, the rate of TCR association differed among HLA loci, with DRB1 alleles having the most associated TCRs and HLA-C alleles having the fewest. It was suggested by the authors that the approach could potentially be generalized to other disease states and immunological phenotypes. The presence/absence analyses assumed that sequencing depth was roughly uniform across donors, and that assumption may not be true. This cohort had only TCR beta chains sequenced, and the lack of alpha or paired-chain data limited which features could be detected. The only immune exposure information available for the cohort was CMV serostatus. In a later analysis, some 17,000 TCR beta sequences were associated with specific HLA alleles at a false discovery rate of 0.05. In both the original and validation cohorts, the classifier was reported to diagnose cytomegalovirus status with high specificity and sensitivity. A further reported finding was that TCR beta sequences accurately predicted the HLA-A and HLA-B alleles for most subjects in the first cohort. While some public TCRs were present in many individuals, most TCR sequences turned up only very rarely across donors. Correlated functional status among segregating V segments might be attributable to linkage disequilibrium, but an unknown experimental factor could not be ruled out. Because HLA typing was missing for some donors at each locus, association tests included only the typed subset. The 87-base-pair reads could not distinguish some IMGT-functional V segments, including TRBV6-2 and TRBV6-3, so those segments were excluded. A cluster of highly shared sequence variants was judged likely to be a technical artifact of the sequencing pipeline. In a later analysis, several top co-occurrence clusters were reported to appear linked to parvovirus B19, influenza, CMV and Epstein-Barr virus. In vitro tests confirmed that a few of the cytomegalovirus-associated TCR beta chains recognize cytomegalovirus antigens. The study gave a list of more than 150 TCR beta chains associated with cytomegalovirus.

The cohort was made up of approximately 700 healthy bone marrow donors. Cohort members were all nominally healthy when sampled, although unrecorded immune exposures were likely present. The donor tested CMV seronegative and was one of the 352 seronegative cohort members. A peripheral blood sample was provided by each donor, and peripheral blood mononuclear cells were used for TCR beta sequencing. The Qiagen DNeasy Blood Extraction Kit was used to extract genomic DNA from the blood cell samples. This clone has a single count. The clone's antigen remains unknown. Base qualities are not provided; no much larger clone lies one nucleotide away.

The rearranged segments are TRBV29-1 and TRBJ2-7; 8 bases in the middle match TRBD2. The source of this sequence is a woman aged 30 to 39 in good health and CMV-seronegative. The sample consisted of PBMCs. The bases are TGCAGCGGCGACGTTAGCGGGACTTATTACTTC. It codes for CSGDVSGTYYF.